In this sample, the clone carrying this T cell receptor beta chain turned up a few times. What it binds is unknown. CD4+ T cells from unexposed donors were obtained before the COVID-19 pandemic (2011-2018). The cells were cultured for under 13 days before CD4+ T cells were isolated. This specimen belongs to a study of CD4 T cells in relation to SARS-CoV-2 and coronaviruses. The overall study: After roughly 11 days of antigen culture, PBMC TCR beta CDR3s were sequenced. Crossreactive spike epitopes shared across donors were mapped to their HLA restriction. The study's findings and limits: This crossreactivity analysis covered spike protein alone, no other viral proteins.

The assay was immunoSEQ multiplex PCR, and TCRdb's table has in-frame clones only and misses some. Among tens of thousands of clones listed, roughly 72% were seen once. This CDR3 is built from 15 residues. V shed 0 bases and J 9 bases; nucleotides not matched to a gene: 9. Germline V gene lookup returns CDR1 SGDLS and CDR2 YYNGEE. The chain couples TRBV9 to TRBJ2-3; 8 nucleotides line up with TRBD1. This receptor was identified in a human donor in good health. Sequenced material: CD4+ T cells from PBMCs, cultured in vitro. This CDR3 reads CASSVVTGESSTQYF. The CDR3 coding sequence is TGTGCCAGCAGCGTAGTGACAGGGGAGTCAAGCACGCAGTATTTT.